Given below is one TCR beta chain in context. TCRdb keeps only in-frame clones here, not all; method: immunoSEQ multiplex PCR. In the table there are tens of thousands of clones, almost 85% of which are singletons. These data belong to a study of blood T cell repertoires in COVID-19. The CDR3 has 17 residues. Looked up from germline, CDR1 is MNHEY and CDR2 is SMNVEV (reference sequence). Trimming left V 2 bases short and J 4 bases short, with 20 bases between. Sequencing input: peripheral blood. The sequence came from a human donor in a cohort sampled during active COVID-19. The V gene is TRBV27, the J gene TRBJ1-2; a possible D gene is TRBD1 (6 bases). The CDR3 region is CASSLMGAVDFRYGYTF. The CDR3 DNA reads TGTGCCAGCAGTTTAATGGGGGCTGTAGATTTTCGCTATGGCTACACCTTC.